This T cell receptor (beta chain) derives from a study of cytomegalovirus exposure and HLA in healthy donors. Study-wide results and caveats: A prior analysis recorded that most TCR beta V segments were productive about 87% or about 30% of the time. Within a later analysis, the majority of CMV-associated TCR beta chains appeared HLA-restricted.

Primers included in the PCR were 60 Vbeta and 13 Jbeta primers. The repertoire was sequenced with immunoSEQ multiplex PCR; TCRdb's copy has only in-frame clones and lacks some. The sample yields tens of thousands of clones, over 60% seen once. With V trimmed by 6 bases and J by 2 bases, 11 bases remained unmatched. This CDR3 is built from 17 residues. CDR1 is MDHEN and CDR2 is SYDVKM in the germline V gene. This clone was observed a few times. The target antigen is unknown. The chain links TRBV28 to TRBJ1-5; 9 bases line up with TRBD1. The material sequenced was PBMCs. The sequence was collected from a man aged 35-49 years in good health and CMV-seronegative. CDR3 sequence reads: CASSEIQGASGNQPQHF. The CDR3 DNA sequence: TGTGCCAGCAGCGAAATACAGGGGGCGAGTGGCAATCAGCCCCAGCATTTT.